Following are 15 T cell receptor beta chains from one sample sequenced in a study of lymphopenia after photon versus proton radiotherapy. Here immunoSEQ multiplex PCR was the method, and the copy in TCRdb shows in-frame clones only, minus some. The table records about 30,000 clones, around 87% of them present only once. The sequencing here drew on peripheral blood, taken from a patient treated with proton-based radiotherapy. Receptors originate from a woman aged 55-70 years with cholangiocarcinoma. Some clones in this sample may be carry-over from other donors' samples.

The chain uses TRBV9 and TRBJ2-5, with D possibly being TRBD2 (5 bases). The CDR3 is made up of 13 amino acids. The V end lost 0 bases, the J end lost 7 bases, and 10 bases lay between the germline ends. Germline V lookup: CDR1 SGDLS, CDR2 YYNGEE. The CDR3 DNA is TGTGCCAGCAGCGTAGGGACTTCGGGGACCCAGTACTTC. This encodes CASSVGTSGTQYF.

The V call is TRBV7-2, the J call TRBJ2-2; 8 positions match TRBD2. V lost 7 bases and J lost 0; bases outside the gene matches: 4. The germline CDR1 and CDR2 sequences are SGHTA and FQGNSA. There are 15 residues in the CDR3. CDR3 region: CASTIGRANTGELFF. DNA of the CDR3: TGTGCCAGCACCATCGGGAGGGCGAACACCGGGGAGCTGTTTTTT.

The V and J genes are TRBV5-6 and TRBJ2-5; 7 nucleotides agree with TRBD1. Trimming took 4 bases from V and 4 from J; bases not matched to a gene: 10. The CDR3 spans 15 residues. The germline V gene encodes CDR1 SGHDT and CDR2 YYEEEE. As DNA, the CDR3 is TGTGCCAGCAGCCGCAGACAGGGCAGAGGAGAGACCCAGTACTTC. Translated: CASSRRQGRGETQYF. Supplemented by reference TRBV5-6 and TRBJ2-5, the full variable domain reads DAGVTQSPTHLIKTRGQQVTLRCSPKSGHDTVSWYQQALGQGPQFIFQYYEEEERQRGNFPDRFSGHQFPNYSSELNVNALLLGDSALYLCASSRRQGRGETQYFGPGTRLLVL.

This chain connects TRBV5-1 to TRBJ2-7, with a weak D call TRBD1 (5 bases). CDR1 and CDR2 (germline): SGHRS, YFSETQ. The V and J ends lost 6 bases and 3 bases respectively, with 16 bases between them. This CDR3 has 14 amino acids. The CDR3 DNA sequence: TGCGCCAGCACCAAGGCAGGGCTTATCTACGAGCAGTACTTC. It codes for CASTKAGLIYEQYF.

The chain is built from TRBV10-3 and TRBJ1-1, with 7 bases identical to TRBD1. Germline CDR1 and CDR2: ENHRY and SYGVKD. Trimming removed 3 bases from V and 4 bases from J; junction bases left unmatched: 11. This CDR3 spans 16 amino acids. In DNA form, the CDR3 reads TGTGCCATCAGTGAATGGACAGGCTTTATTGGCACTGAAGCTTTCTTT. Its protein product is CAISEWTGFIGTEAFF.

This clone has only one observation. This chain connects TRBV11-2 to TRBJ2-7; 8 positions agree with TRBD1. There are 15 residues in the CDR3. Trimming cost V 1 base and J 3 bases; bases outside gene matches: 5. Germline CDR1 reads SGHAT; CDR2 reads FQNNGV. The CDR3 region is CASSLAFGQGYEQYF. In DNA form, the CDR3 reads TGTGCCAGCAGCTTAGCATTCGGACAGGGCTACGAGCAGTACTTC.

This chain uses TRBV7-3 with TRBJ1-2; 8 bases map to TRBD1. V was pared by 2 bases and J by 3 bases, with 11 bases of the junction left unmatched. From germline, CDR1 is SGHTA and CDR2 FQGTGA. The CDR3 has 17 amino acids. In nucleotides, the CDR3 is TGTGCCAGCAGCTTATGGGGCGCACAGGGGGGCGACTATGGCTACACCTTC. It translates to CASSLWGAQGGDYGYTF. The full variable domain, in which reference TRBV7-3 and TRBJ1-2 provide the parts outside the CDR3, is GAGVSQTPSNKVTEKGKYVELRCDPISGHTALYWYRQSLGQGPEFLIYFQGTGAADDSGLPNDRFFAVRPEGSVSTLKIQRTERGDSAVYLCASSLWGAQGGDYGYTFGSGTRLTVV.

This chain connects TRBV10-3 to TRBJ2-5; tentative D call: TRBD2 (6 bases). Germline V gene lookup returns CDR1 ENHRY and CDR2 SYGVKD. V lost 0 bases to trimming and J lost 4 bases, with 15 bases between them. The CDR3 contains 16 residues. The CDR3 here is CAISESSMREAETQYF. In DNA form, the CDR3 reads TGTGCCATCAGTGAGTCGTCGATGCGGGAAGCAGAGACCCAGTACTTC.

The chain joins TRBV5-6 to TRBJ2-3, with TRBD2 matching over 8 bases. The CDR3 runs 15 residues. Germline loops: CDR1 SGHDT, CDR2 YYEEEE. After removal of 0 bases from V and 0 bases from J, the junction contained 0 bases not matched to a gene. CDR3 nucleotides: TGTGCCAGCAGCTTGGTAGCGGGGAGCACAGATACGCAGTATTTT. Its protein is CASSLVAGSTDTQYF.

The gene calls are TRBV5-1 and TRBJ2-7, with 7 bases identical to TRBD2. The germline CDR1 and CDR2 sequences are SGHRS and YFSETQ. Germline trimming cut 4 bases from V and 1 base from J; bases unmatched to any gene: 8. The CDR3 length is 15 residues. For the CDR3, the DNA is TGCGCCAGCAGCGGAAGGGCTAGCGGATCCTACGAGCAGTACTTC. Protein product: CASSGRASGSYEQYF.

CDR3 loop: CASSQNTEAFF. In DNA, the CDR3 is TGTGCCAGCTCACAAAACACTGAAGCTTTCTTT. The V and J genes are TRBV18 and TRBJ1-1; no definite D call. Trimming took 4 bases from V and 2 from J, leaving 2 bases between them. This CDR3 comprises 11 residues. Germline loops: CDR1 KGHSH, CDR2 LQKENI.

The V and J genes are TRBV10-3 and TRBJ2-5; TRBD2 aligns across 7 bases. The V gene's germline CDR1 is ENHRY and CDR2 SYGVKD. CDR3 size: 15 residues. Trimming at V came to 3 bases and at J to 2 bases, leaving 6 bases not matched to a gene. For the CDR3, the DNA is TGTGCCATCAGTGATTGGGCTAGCGGACAAGAGACCCAGTACTTC. Its protein product is CAISDWASGQETQYF.

The V gene is TRBV20-1, the J gene TRBJ2-1; D gene unclear. Germline CDR1 DFQATT, CDR2 SNEGSKA (reference sequence). The CDR3 runs 11 residues. V shed 1 base and J shed 7 bases, with 5 bases lying between them. This CDR3 reads CSARVENEQFF. In DNA form, the CDR3 reads TGCAGTGCTAGAGTAGAGAATGAGCAGTTCTTC.

V gene TRBV11-3 combines with J gene TRBJ2-5; no clear D gene. Germline V gives CDR1 SGHNT, CDR2 YENEEA. With 1 base removed from V and 2 bases from J, the gap between germline ends came to 11 bases. This CDR3 spans 15 amino acids. CDR3 sequence: CASSLGPLGQETQYF. CDR3 nucleotide sequence: TGTGCCAGCAGCTTAGGGCCACTGGGGCAAGAGACCCAGTACTTC.

V usage is TRBV10-3 and J usage is TRBJ2-7; D possibly corresponds to TRBD2 (6 bases). The V end was cut by 3 bases, the J end by 5 bases, with 20 bases between. The CDR3 runs to 16 residues. Germline loops: CDR1 ENHRY, CDR2 SYGVKD. The CDR3 here is CAISDYPGESDNEQYF. CDR3 coding DNA: TGTGCCATCAGTGATTATCCGGGAGAGTCGGATAACGAGCAGTACTTC.